Listed below are T cell receptor beta chains from one sample, sequenced in a study of identical twins. TCRdb independently ran MiXCR on the 5' RACE reads; one entry per CDR3 protein. The sample carries 450,000 to 600,000 distinct CDR3 sequences, about a fifth recorded once. These records were also assigned to another study, of yellow fever vaccine responses in identical twins.

Sequenced input: CD4+ T cells sorted from blood. Every receptor here comes from a woman in her late teens or twenties in good health. Each CDR3 is given with its conserved first and last residue. The D gene is left open where the match is weak. Expanded clones are given a class, and other clones once, few, many or no size at all.

cdr3_aa cdr3_nt j_call clone_size v_call cdr3_length d_call
CASSYSRGVHTDTQYF TGTGCCAGCAGTTACTCTCGCGGGGTCCACACAGATACGCAGTATTTT TRBJ2-3 few TRBV6-5 16 NA
CASSYERGSSYEQYF TGTGCCAGCAGTTATGAGCGGGGGAGCTCCTACGAGCAGTACTTC TRBJ2-7 few TRBV6-5 15 TRBD2
CASSLNRVSGNTIYF TGTGCCAGCAGTTTAAATAGGGTCTCTGGAAACACCATATATTTT TRBJ1-3 NA TRBV12-3/TRBV12-4 15 NA
CASSESQGRSPLHF TGTGCCAGCAGTGAATCACAGGGTCGGTCACCCCTCCACTTT TRBJ1-6 few TRBV6-1 14 NA
CSARIGRVYGYTF TGCAGTGCTAGGATAGGACGGGTTTATGGCTACACCTTC TRBJ1-2 NA TRBV20-1 13 NA
CASSQGGGGETQYF TGCGCCAGCAGCCAAGGAGGAGGGGGAGAGACCCAGTACTTC TRBJ2-5 few TRBV4-1 14 NA
CSARDGAGGSDSPLHF TGCAGTGCTAGAGACGGGGCAGGGGGTTCTGATTCACCCCTCCACTTT TRBJ1-6 NA TRBV20-1 16 TRBD1
CASSVGAGVTQETQYF TGTGCCAGCAGCGTAGGTGCGGGAGTTACCCAAGAGACCCAGTACTTC TRBJ2-5 few TRBV9 16 TRBD2
CSAPGTTYNEQFF TGCAGTGCCCCCGGGACAACCTACAATGAGCAGTTCTTC TRBJ2-1 NA TRBV20-1 13 NA
CSVETGTSGAGVYEQYF TGCAGCGTAGAGACCGGGACTAGCGGGGCGGGGGTTTACGAGCAGTACTTC TRBJ2-7 NA TRBV29-1 17 TRBD2
CASSDGAAGAWAGELFF TGTGCCAGCAGTGATGGCGCAGCAGGGGCGTGGGCCGGGGAGCTGTTTTTT TRBJ2-2 few TRBV5-6 17 NA
CASSQTGTSGLGGTDTQYF TGCGCCAGCAGCCAAACCGGGACTAGCGGCCTGGGAGGCACAGATACGCAGTATTTT TRBJ2-3 NA TRBV4-1 19 TRBD2
CASSPPGRFYEQYF TGTGCCAGCTCACCCCCCGGACGGTTCTACGAGCAGTACTTC TRBJ2-7 few TRBV18 14 NA
CASSWTKTGSSYNEQFF TGTGCCAGCAGCTGGACCAAAACGGGGAGCTCCTACAATGAGCAGTTCTTC TRBJ2-1 NA TRBV5-6 17 NA
CASSSQGEQTQYF TGTGCCAGCAGTTCCCAGGGGGAGCAGACCCAGTACTTC TRBJ2-5 few TRBV6-6 13 TRBD1
CASSSQGIQPQHF TGCGCCAGCAGTTCACAGGGAATTCAGCCCCAGCATTTT TRBJ1-5 NA TRBV10-2 13 NA
CASSQVYFGNEQFF TGTGCCAGCAGCCAAGTTTATTTCGGTAATGAGCAGTTCTTC TRBJ2-1 few TRBV3-1 14 NA
CASSLAGEGGYTF TGCGCCAGCAGCTTGGCGGGCGAGGGTGGCTACACCTTC TRBJ1-2 NA TRBV5-1 13 NA
CASSLPGTGTFSEQYF TGTGCCAGCAGCCTACCTGGGACAGGAACGTTCTCCGAGCAGTACTTC TRBJ2-7 NA TRBV14 16 TRBD1
CASSTRDRHNYGYTF TGTGCCAGCAGTACCAGGGACAGGCATAACTATGGCTACACCTTC TRBJ1-2 NA TRBV6-1 15 TRBD1
CASSFTYNEQFF TGTGCCAGCAGCTTCACGTACAATGAGCAGTTCTTC TRBJ2-1 NA TRBV7-8 12 NA
CASIPRGIAMNTGELFF TGTGCCAGCATCCCTCGTGGGATAGCAATGAACACCGGGGAGCTGTTTTTT TRBJ2-2 NA TRBV28 17 NA
CASSLSTGGRTEAFF TGTGCCAGCAGTTTATCGACAGGGGGCCGGACTGAAGCTTTCTTT TRBJ1-1 NA TRBV28 15 TRBD1
CASRLAGGNTDTQYF TGTGCCAGCAGACTAGCGGGAGGGAATACAGATACGCAGTATTTT TRBJ2-3 NA TRBV27 15 TRBD2
CASRSRLAGGPDEQFF TGTGCCAGCAGATCCAGACTAGCGGGAGGGCCGGATGAGCAGTTCTTC TRBJ2-1 NA TRBV12-3/TRBV12-4 16 TRBD2
CASTPRDRDFGEQYF TGTGCCAGCACTCCCCGGGACAGGGACTTTGGCGAGCAGTACTTC TRBJ2-7 NA TRBV28 15 TRBD1
CASSIVAGGPDTQYF TGTGCCAGCAGTATCGTAGCGGGAGGGCCAGATACGCAGTATTTT TRBJ2-3 NA TRBV9 15 TRBD2
CASSFGSGNEQFF TGTGCCAGCAGCTTTGGTAGCGGCAATGAGCAGTTCTTC TRBJ2-1 many TRBV11-2 13 NA
CSASPIGTANTGELFF TGCAGTGCTAGCCCCATCGGGACGGCGAACACCGGGGAGCTGTTTTTT TRBJ2-2 NA TRBV20-1 16 NA
CASAGTSGLDTQYF TGTGCCTCCGCAGGGACTAGCGGACTAGATACGCAGTATTTT TRBJ2-3 NA TRBV10-3 14 TRBD2
CATTGTSGIDEQFF TGTGCCACCACCGGGACTAGCGGGATTGATGAGCAGTTCTTC TRBJ2-1 NA TRBV28 14 TRBD2
CSEVVRGNTEAFF TGCAGCGAAGTTGTCAGGGGGAACACTGAAGCTTTCTTT TRBJ1-1 few TRBV29-1 13 NA
CSARAGGGGEQFF TGCAGTGCCCGAGCGGGAGGGGGAGGTGAGCAGTTCTTC TRBJ2-1 few TRBV20-1 13 TRBD2
CASSGQANSGANVLTF TGCGCCAGCAGCGGACAGGCAAACTCTGGGGCCAACGTCCTGACTTTC TRBJ2-6 NA TRBV5-1 16 TRBD1
CASSLVLGMNTEAFF TGTGCCAGCAGTTTAGTTCTGGGAATGAACACTGAAGCTTTCTTT TRBJ1-1 few TRBV12-3/TRBV12-4 15 NA
CASSQNGQGPNEQFF TGTGCCAGCAGCCAAAATGGACAGGGTCCCAATGAGCAGTTCTTC TRBJ2-1 few TRBV3-1 15 TRBD1
CAISESAPVDTQYF TGTGCCATCAGTGAGTCGGCCCCCGTTGATACGCAGTATTTT TRBJ2-3 few TRBV10-3 14 NA
CSVARDDTDTQYF TGCAGCGTCGCCCGGGACGACACAGATACGCAGTATTTT TRBJ2-3 NA TRBV29-1 13 NA